What follows are 31 T cell receptor beta chains derived from one specimen sequenced in a study of blood T cell repertoires in COVID-19. Profiled with immunoSEQ multiplex PCR; TCRdb holds only in-frame clones, not every one. The table shows some 150,000 clones, with about 83% occurring only once. Sequenced sample: PBMCs or T cells enriched from blood (not recorded which). These receptors were obtained from a woman between 50 and 59 years old in a cohort exposed to, infected with or recovered from COVID-19 (not recorded which).

The V call is TRBV4-2, the J call TRBJ2-5; a weak D match, TRBD2 (5 bases). This CDR3 region has 14 residues. The V end was cut by 0 bases, the J end by 5 bases, with 10 bases between. Germline values: CDR1 LGHNA, CDR2 YNFKEQ. Here the CDR3 DNA reads TGTGCCAGCAGCCAAGAAGGGAGTTGGGAGACCCAGTACTTC. Protein sequence: CASSQEGSWETQYF.

This clone was counted between two and nine times. The sample carries other DNA sequences with the same CDR3. The gene calls are TRBV28 and TRBJ1-1; no clear D gene. Germline loops: CDR1 MDHEN, CDR2 SYDVKM. Trimming cost V 3 bases and J 0 bases, with 8 bases left between them. There are 14 residues in the CDR3. This CDR3 is CASSLTGLNTEAFF. Here the CDR3 DNA reads TGTGCCAGCAGTTTGACTGGGTTGAACACTGAAGCTTTCTTT.

This clone was recorded only once. This chain links TRBV3-1 (or the pseudogene TRBV3-2) with TRBJ2-5, with D possibly matching TRBD2 (5 bases). The germline V gene has CDR1 LGHDT and CDR2 YNNKEL (reference sequence). The CDR3 has 20 residues. With 4 bases removed from V and 2 bases from J, the gap between germline ends came to 29 bases. Here the CDR3 DNA reads TGTGCCAGCAGCCCTGGATACCGGGGTGGGCAAACCAAGCGGCAAGAGACCCAGTACTTC. Translated, it gives CASSPGYRGGQTKRQETQYF.

About this clone itself: One end of the junction is discordant with germline, which a read error may explain. The chain carries TRBV11-2 and TRBJ2-5; TRBD2 might be the D (5 bases). Germline CDR1 is SGHAT and CDR2 is FQNNGV. The CDR3 spans 13 residues. CDR3 coding DNA: TGTGCCAGCAGGTTAGCGCAGTCAGAGACCCAGTACTTC. This gives the protein CASRLAQSETQYF.

The CDR3 bases are TGTGCCAGCAGTACCGGGACAGGGTACAATCAGCCCCAGCATTTT. This codes for CASSTGTGYNQPQHF. The rearrangement uses TRBV6-5 and TRBJ1-5, with 9 nucleotides matching TRBD1. Trimming cost V 5 bases and J 3 bases; bases outside gene matches: 5. Germline-derived CDR1 and CDR2 are MNHEY and SVGAGI. This CDR3 spans 15 amino acids.

CDR3 nucleotide sequence: TGTGCCAGCGGACAGGGGAGCCCCGAAGCTTTCTTT. It specifies CASGQGSPEAFF. V gene TRBV2 combines with J gene TRBJ1-1; 9 positions match TRBD1. CDR1 is SNHLY, CDR2 FYNNEI, per germline. The CDR3 extends over 12 amino acids. After removal of 8 bases from V and 8 bases from J, the junction contained 6 bases not matched to a gene.

The chain combines TRBV7-9 with TRBJ2-2; D is unclear. V was shortened by 2 bases and J by 7 bases, with 17 bases between the two germline ends. The CDR3 has 16 amino acids. Germline CDR1 and CDR2: SEHNR and FQNEAQ (reference sequence). The CDR3 loop is CASSLFSRGDGGELFF. The CDR3 DNA reads TGTGCCAGCAGCTTATTCTCTCGCGGAGACGGCGGGGAGCTGTTTTTT.

In this sample, this clone turned up a few times. The chain has TRBV30 and TRBJ1-1; tentatively, D is TRBD1 (5 bases). CDR1 is GTSNPN, CDR2 SVGIG, per germline (reference sequence). V was clipped by 3 bases and J by 2 bases, with 13 bases between them. The CDR3 runs to 14 residues. The chain's CDR3 is CAWSTTGSNTEAFF. CDR3 sequence (DNA): TGTGCCTGGAGCACTACAGGTTCCAACACTGAAGCTTTCTTT.

The chain links TRBV11-1 to TRBJ2-1; the D gene is possibly TRBD1 (5 bases). Germline V gives CDR1 SGHAT, CDR2 FQDESV (reference sequence). This CDR3 is built from 13 residues. V gave up 3 bases and J gave up 6 bases, with 9 bases separating them. As DNA, the CDR3 is TGTGCCAGCAGCTTCCGGCAGGGCAATGAGCAGTTCTTC. It translates to CASSFRQGNEQFF.

V gene TRBV7-2 combines with J gene TRBJ1-5, with 8 positions matching TRBD1. V shed 4 bases, J shed 3 bases, and the junction held 2 bases outside the gene matches. The CDR3 is made up of 14 amino acids. Germline V gene data show CDR1 as SGHTA and CDR2 as FQGNSA. The CDR3 region is CASSSQGANQPQHF. The CDR3 nucleotides read TGTGCCAGCAGCTCCCAGGGGGCCAATCAGCCCCAGCATTTT.

This sequence joins TRBV15 and TRBJ2-5; TRBD1 matches at 10 bases. CDR1 is LNHNV, CDR2 YYDKDF, per germline (reference sequence). The CDR3 loop spans 15 amino acids. Trimming at V came to 2 bases and at J to 4 bases, leaving 4 bases not matched to a gene. The DNA for the CDR3 is TGTGCCACCAGCAGACGGACAGGGGGTGGAGAGACCCAGTACTTC. Residues: CATSRRTGGGETQYF.

The genes are TRBV18 and TRBJ2-4; 8 bases fit TRBD2. V shed 3 bases and J 6 bases; nucleotides not matched to a gene: 7. The CDR3 sequence is 15 residues long. Germline assignment: CDR1 KGHSH and CDR2 LQKENI. The CDR3 bases are TGTGCCAGCTCACCCAGAGCGGGGGATTTAAACATTCAGTACTTC. Protein: CASSPRAGDLNIQYF.

This clone was counted only a few times. In DNA, the CDR3 is TGTGCCAGCAGCGCACGACAGGCCCCCGGGGGCTACACCTTC. This sequence encodes CASSARQAPGGYTF. The chain uses TRBV7-2 and TRBJ1-2; perhaps TRBD1 as D (6 bases). V lost 5 bases and J 8 bases, leaving 18 bases between the germline ends. This CDR3 has 14 residues. Germline V gene lookup returns CDR1 SGHTA and CDR2 FQGNSA. Combining the CDR3 with reference TRBV7-2 and TRBJ1-2 gives the whole variable domain GAGVSQSPSNKVTEKGKDVELRCDPISGHTALYWYRQSLGQGLEFLIYFQGNSAPDKSGLPSDRFSAERTGGSVSTLTIQRTQQEDSAVYLCASSARQAPGGYTFGSGTRLTVV.

The rearrangement links TRBV6-5 to TRBJ2-1; weak D call: TRBD2 (5 bases). Germline CDR1 reads MNHEY; CDR2 reads SVGAGI. The V and J ends lost 7 bases and 5 bases respectively, with 12 bases between them. The CDR3 contains 13 residues. CDR3 nucleotide sequence: TGTGCCAGCACCCGCGGGCGAGACAATGAGCAGTTCTTC. Residues: CASTRGRDNEQFF.

The chain is built from TRBV6-5 and TRBJ2-7; the D gene is possibly TRBD2 (5 bases). Germline CDR1 is MNHEY and CDR2 is SVGAGI. The CDR3 totals 15 residues. V was clipped by 0 bases and J by 2 bases, with 11 bases between them. The CDR3 is CASSYSISGTYEQYF. The CDR3 nucleotides read TGTGCCAGCAGTTACTCGATCAGCGGCACCTACGAGCAGTACTTC.

Comment on this clone: This same CDR3 is encoded by further DNA sequences in the sample. V is TRBV2 and J is TRBJ1-1; 8 bases fit TRBD1. V was pared by 0 bases and J by 4 bases, with 4 bases of the junction left unmatched. The CDR3 loop spans 15 amino acids. From germline, CDR1 is SNHLY and CDR2 FYNNEI. The CDR3 sequence: CASSEAPGQGTEAFF. DNA for the CDR3: TGTGCCAGCAGTGAAGCACCCGGACAGGGCACTGAAGCTTTCTTT.

There are a few counts of this clone. The rearrangement joins TRBV7-2 to TRBJ2-7; 7 nucleotides line up with TRBD1. From germline, CDR1 is SGHTA and CDR2 FQGNSA. The trim removed 5 bases at V and 2 bases at J, leaving 3 bases unmatched. The CDR3 loop spans 13 amino acids. The CDR3 reads CASSGQAAYEQYF. The CDR3 region has the DNA TGTGCCAGCAGCGGACAGGCCGCCTACGAGCAGTACTTC. Using reference TRBV7-2 and TRBJ2-7 for the parts outside the CDR3, the full variable domain is GAGVSQSPSNKVTEKGKDVELRCDPISGHTALYWYRQSLGQGLEFLIYFQGNSAPDKSGLPSDRFSAERTGGSVSTLTIQRTQQEDSAVYLCASSGQAAYEQYFGPGTRLTVT.

This clone showed up just a few times. The chain recombines TRBV11-2 with TRBJ1-1; D perhaps matches TRBD1 (6 bases). Germline V gene data show CDR1 as SGHAT and CDR2 as FQNNGV. CDR3 length: 16 residues. Between the trimmed V and J ends, which lost 2 bases and 5 bases, there was a span of 18 bases. CDR3 sequence (DNA): TGTGCCAGCAGCTTATCGGCCGGTGGGGGCCAGACTGAAGCTTTCTTT. Residues: CASSLSAGGGQTEAFF.

As DNA, the CDR3 is TGTGCCAGCCGGAAGGCAGGGTCCCACGAGCAGTACTTC. Translating it yields CASRKAGSHEQYF. The chain combines TRBV28 with TRBJ2-7; the D gene is possibly TRBD1 (5 bases). CDR1 and CDR2 from the germline V gene are MDHEN and SYDVKM. Trimming shortened V by 8 bases and J by 5 bases, and 16 bases separated the two germline ends. The CDR3 spans 13 residues.

V gene TRBV7-2 combines with J gene TRBJ2-3; no clear D gene. Trimming took off 3 bases at V and 4 bases at J, with 2 bases between the two ends. Germline-derived CDR1 and CDR2 are SGHTA and FQGNSA. This CDR3 has 11 amino acids. The CDR3 DNA sequence: TGTGCCAGCAGCTTCTCAGATACGCAGTATTTT. Translation: CASSFSDTQYF.

The V gene is TRBV4-1, the J gene TRBJ2-1, with 8 bases that match TRBD2. The CDR3 contains 15 residues. J lost 4 bases, V lost 1 base, and 3 bases had no gene match. CDR1 is MGHRA, CDR2 YSYEKL, per germline. This CDR3 reads CASSQGGLGYNEQFF. The CDR3, as DNA: TGCGCCAGCAGCCAAGGGGGACTAGGGTACAATGAGCAGTTCTTC.

The genes are TRBV3-1 (or the pseudogene TRBV3-2) and TRBJ1-2; D gene uncertain. CDR1 is LGHDT and CDR2 is YNNKEL in the germline V gene (reference sequence). The CDR3 sequence is 13 residues long. V shed 1 base and J shed 5 bases, with 8 bases lying between them. The CDR3 DNA reads TGTGCCAGCAGCCAAGCACAGATGTATGGCTACACCTTC. Translating gives CASSQAQMYGYTF.

The chain is built from TRBV7-9 and TRBJ2-6; 8 bases are a match to TRBD1. Germline values: CDR1 SEHNR, CDR2 FQNEAQ (reference sequence). Trimming cost V 1 base and J 0 bases; bases outside gene matches: 8. This CDR3 has 19 residues. The CDR3 nucleotides are TGTGCCAGCAGCTTAGGGGTGGCAGGGGGCTCCTCTGGGGCCAACGTCCTGACTTTC. This encodes CASSLGVAGGSSGANVLTF.

This chain joins TRBV28 and TRBJ2-7; a possible D gene is TRBD1 (5 bases). The CDR3 has 17 amino acids. Germline assignment: CDR1 MDHEN and CDR2 SYDVKM. The ends were cut back, 5 bases at V and 4 bases at J, with 24 bases in the middle. The CDR3 DNA reads as TGTGCCAGCAGTGGTCAGGGTGGCAGCGTGGGGCGGTACGAGCAGTACTTC. Its translation is CASSGQGGSVGRYEQYF.

This rearrangement joins TRBV24-1 to TRBJ2-1; the match to TRBD2 covers 10 bases. V lost 5 bases to trimming and J lost 5 bases; unmatched junction nucleotides: 2. The CDR3 runs 14 residues. In germline, CDR1 is KGHDR, CDR2 SFDVKD. The DNA for the CDR3 is TGTGCCACCAGTGGGCTAGCGGGGGACAATGAGCAGTTCTTC. It encodes CATSGLAGDNEQFF.

The chain carries TRBV27 and TRBJ2-5, with TRBD1 identical over 7 bases. The CDR3 loop spans 15 amino acids. Germline V gene sequence: CDR1 MNHEY, CDR2 SMNVEV (reference sequence). V lost 3 bases to trimming and J lost 5 bases; unmatched junction nucleotides: 9. The CDR3 bases are TGTGCCAGCAGTTTTGGTACAGGGGTGGGGGAGACCCAGTACTTC. Its protein product is CASSFGTGVGETQYF.

V gene TRBV13 combines with J gene TRBJ2-7, with no clear D. CDR1 and CDR2 from the germline V gene are PRHDT and FYEKMQ (reference sequence). The CDR3 sequence is 15 residues long. Trimming pared 3 bases from V and 7 bases from J, leaving 19 bases between. The CDR3 is CASSLENAAVREQYF. The CDR3 nucleotides read TGTGCCAGCAGCTTGGAAAATGCAGCCGTGAGGGAGCAGTACTTC. The whole variable domain, filled in from reference TRBV13 and TRBJ2-7, reads AAGVIQSPRHLIKEKRETATLKCYPIPRHDTVYWYQQGPGQDPQFLISFYEKMQSDKGSIPDRFSAQQFSDYHSELNMSSLELGDSALYFCASSLENAAVREQYFGPGTRLTVT.

V gene TRBV28 combines with J gene TRBJ1-5; 9 positions match TRBD1. The V gene's germline CDR1 is MDHEN and CDR2 SYDVKM. CDR3 length: 16 amino acids. The ends lost 1 base at V and 4 bases at J; junction bases unmatched: 5. In DNA form, the CDR3 reads TGTGCCAGCAGTTTATTAGGGACAGGGTGGAATCAGCCCCAGCATTTT. As protein: CASSLLGTGWNQPQHF.

The genes are TRBV25-1 and TRBJ1-2; D uncertain. From germline, CDR1 is MGHDK and CDR2 SYGVNS. V was shortened by 7 bases and J by 5 bases, with 11 bases between the two germline ends. There are 12 residues in the CDR3. In nucleotides, the CDR3 is TGTGCCAGCACCGGAGAGGGATATGGCTACACCTTC. Protein product: CASTGEGYGYTF.

V usage is TRBV6-5 and J usage is TRBJ1-1; weak D call: TRBD1 (5 bases). The germline V and J ends were trimmed by 2 bases and 7 bases, with 11 bases remaining between them. This CDR3 region has 13 residues. In germline, CDR1 is MNHEY, CDR2 SVGAGI. CDR3 residues: CASSYVGDSEAFF. The CDR3 DNA follows: TGTGCCAGCAGTTACGTCGGCGACAGTGAAGCTTTCTTT.

This clone showed up just a few times. The DNA of the CDR3 is TGTGCCAGCAGCCCTACTAGCGGGGTGTCCACAGATACGCAGTATTTT. Translation: CASSPTSGVSTDTQYF. This rearrangement joins TRBV7-9 to TRBJ2-3, with TRBD2 matching over 10 bases. Per germline, CDR1 SEHNR and CDR2 FQNEAQ (reference sequence). V was clipped by 5 bases and J by 2 bases; unmatched bases: 7. This CDR3 has 16 amino acids.